The clone carrying this T cell receptor beta chain has just a few counts. The data stem from a study of T cells in Graves' hyperthyroidism and ophthalmopathy. Regions amplified from RNA transcripts were the TCR beta CDR3 regions. The HTBI primer set served for first-round RT-PCR of the TCR CDR3. TCRdb re-analysed the multiplex PCR reads in MiXCR, keeping a single row per CDR3 protein. The top ten clones hold around two fifths of a sample with about 200,000 distinct CDR3 sequences, approximately 20% of them seen once. This CDR3 is 14 amino acids long. Trimming shortened V by 7 bases and J by 8 bases, and 18 bases separated the two germline ends. Germline-derived CDR1 and CDR2 are LNHDA and SQIVND (reference sequence).

The rearrangement uses TRBV19 and TRBJ2-1; D gene unclear. Specimen: blood. The origin of this receptor is a man in his forties with Graves' hyperthyroidism. The CDR3 nucleotides read TGTGCCAGTACCCCCGATCGTGCAAGCGATGAGCAGTTCTTC. Its protein is CASTPDRASDEQFF.